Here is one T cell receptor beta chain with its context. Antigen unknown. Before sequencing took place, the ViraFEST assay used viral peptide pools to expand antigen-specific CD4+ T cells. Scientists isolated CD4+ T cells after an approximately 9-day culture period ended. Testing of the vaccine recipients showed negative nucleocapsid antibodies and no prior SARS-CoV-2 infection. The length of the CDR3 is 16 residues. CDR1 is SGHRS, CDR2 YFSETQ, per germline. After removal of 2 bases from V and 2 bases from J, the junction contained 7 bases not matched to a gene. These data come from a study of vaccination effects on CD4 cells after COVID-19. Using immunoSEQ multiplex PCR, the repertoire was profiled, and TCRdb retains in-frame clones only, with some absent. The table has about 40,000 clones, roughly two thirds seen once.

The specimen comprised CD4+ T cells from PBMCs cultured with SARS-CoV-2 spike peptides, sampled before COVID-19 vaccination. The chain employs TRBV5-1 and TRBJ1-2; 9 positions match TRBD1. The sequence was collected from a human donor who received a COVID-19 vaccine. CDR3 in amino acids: CASSFSPGQGNYGYTF. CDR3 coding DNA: TGCGCCAGCAGCTTTTCTCCGGGACAGGGAAACTATGGCTACACCTTC.